Listed here are 28 T cell receptor beta chains from one sample, sequenced in a study of shared clonotypes between healthy human individuals. Clones were sequenced by immunoSEQ multiplex PCR, and TCRdb holds only the in-frame ones, with some missing. The sample has a few million clones; about 92% are singletons. The sample consisted of naive CD4+ T cells from PBMCs. This sample's subset: CD45RA+ positively selected. The receptor source for this set is a man younger than 35 in good health. Some clones in this sample may be carry-over from other donors' samples.

The chain carries TRBV7-9 and TRBJ1-5, with 10 positions matching TRBD1. The CDR3 length is 16 residues. Trimming removed 5 bases from V and 2 bases from J; junction bases left unmatched: 6. CDR1 and CDR2 from the germline V gene are SEHNR and FQNEAQ (reference sequence). CDR3 sequence: CASSEQTGGGNQPQHF. The CDR3 DNA is TGTGCCAGCAGCGAACAGACAGGGGGCGGCAATCAGCCCCAGCATTTT.

CDR3 DNA: TGTGCCAGCAGGGGGACGGGACCGTACAATGAGCAGTTCTTC. Translated, it gives CASRGTGPYNEQFF. This sequence joins TRBV6-5 and TRBJ2-1, with D perhaps TRBD1 or TRBD2 (5 bases each). CDR3 length: 14 residues. Germline lookup yields CDR1 MNHEY and CDR2 SVGAGI. Deletions cut 6 bases from V and 4 bases from J, with 13 bases between.

In its sample, this clone was seen once. The J gene is TRBJ2-3, the V gene TRBV2, with 9 bases aligning to TRBD2. The CDR3 covers 16 residues. The germline CDR1 and CDR2 sequences are SNHLY and FYNNEI. After removal of 10 bases from V and 0 bases from J, the junction contained 11 bases not matched to a gene. The CDR3 nucleotides read TGTGCCATCCGTGGGGTAGCGGGGGCTAGCACAGATACGCAGTATTTT. This sequence encodes CAIRGVAGASTDTQYF.

The V call is TRBV27, the J call TRBJ1-1, with a possible D match to TRBD1 (6 bases). Germline V gives CDR1 MNHEY, CDR2 SMNVEV (reference sequence). The ends were cut back, 2 bases at V and 2 bases at J, with 18 bases in the middle. This CDR3 contains 17 residues. In DNA, the CDR3 is TGTGCCAGCAGTTTAGGCTATTTCGGGACAATAAACACTGAAGCTTTCTTT. It is translated as CASSLGYFGTINTEAFF.

V and J are TRBV28 and TRBJ1-3, with a weak D call TRBD1 (6 bases). CDR1 is MDHEN, CDR2 SYDVKM, per germline. V lost 5 bases and J lost 4, with 21 bases in between. The CDR3 extends over 17 amino acids. This CDR3 is CASSPLTGRQLGNTIYF. The CDR3 nucleotides are TGTGCCAGCAGTCCTTTGACAGGCCGTCAACTGGGAAACACCATATATTTT.

This clone is a singleton in its sample. This sequence joins TRBV5-1 and TRBJ2-7; D is unresolved. Trimming removed 4 bases at V and 0 bases at J, with 14 bases between. Per germline, CDR1 SGHRS and CDR2 YFSETQ. The CDR3 spans 15 residues. The CDR3 coding sequence is TGCGCCAGCAGCATAGAAGGGCAGGCCTCCTACGAGCAGTACTTC. Translated: CASSIEGQASYEQYF.

The chain combines TRBV5-1 with TRBJ2-2, with D possibly matching TRBD2 (6 bases). The germline V gene encodes CDR1 SGHRS and CDR2 YFSETQ. The CDR3 spans 14 residues. Trimming took off 10 bases at V and 6 bases at J, with 19 bases between the two ends. This CDR3 is CASIAGTPPGELFF. The CDR3 DNA reads TGCGCCTCGATTGCGGGAACCCCGCCCGGGGAGCTGTTTTTT.

The V gene is TRBV6-5, the J gene TRBJ1-4; possibly TRBD1 for D (6 bases). V was pared by 4 bases and J by 8 bases, with 17 bases between. Germline V lookup: CDR1 MNHEY, CDR2 SVGAGI. The CDR3 covers 15 residues. CDR3 coding DNA: TGTGCCAGCAGTTTATTCAGGGGAAGATGGGAAAAACTGTTTTTT. It codes for CASSLFRGRWEKLFF.

The chain links TRBV11-2 to TRBJ2-4, with a weak D call TRBD2 (5 bases). This CDR3 has 13 amino acids. Germline CDR1 reads SGHAT; CDR2 reads FQNNGV. V lost 4 bases and J 9 bases, leaving 13 bases between the germline ends. CDR3 DNA: TGTGCCAGCAGCTCAGCCTATGCGGGCATTCAGTACTTC. It translates to CASSSAYAGIQYF.

This chain links TRBV7-2 with TRBJ1-2, with TRBD1 matching over 7 bases. Germline-derived CDR1 and CDR2 are SGHTA and FQGNSA. This CDR3 region has 14 residues. The J segment lost 2 bases and the V segment lost 5 bases, leaving 5 bases of the junction unmatched. CDR3 sequence (DNA): TGTGCCAGCAGCCCAACACAGGGGAACTATGGCTACACCTTC. Its translation: CASSPTQGNYGYTF.

The gene calls are TRBV30 and TRBJ2-3, with TRBD1 matching 7 bases. CDR3 length equals 18 residues. The ends lost 0 bases at V and 3 bases at J; junction bases unmatched: 15. In germline, CDR1 is GTSNPN, CDR2 SVGIG (reference sequence). CDR3 in DNA: TGTGCCTGGAGTGTCTTTAAATCAGGGGGACCGGGGACAGATACGCAGTATTTT. It codes for CAWSVFKSGGPGTDTQYF.

As regards this clone: The identical CDR3 is also encoded by other nucleotide sequences in the sample. The chain employs TRBV28 and TRBJ2-7, with 10 bases aligning to TRBD1. V was pared by 4 bases and J by 2 bases, with 2 bases of the junction left unmatched. Germline CDR1 and CDR2: MDHEN and SYDVKM. The CDR3 contains 14 residues. DNA of the CDR3: TGTGCCAGCAGTTCGGGACAGGGGACCTACGAGCAGTACTTC. It codes for CASSSGQGTYEQYF.

The V and J genes are TRBV29-1 and TRBJ2-3; TRBD1 matches at 7 bases. From germline, CDR1 is SQVTM and CDR2 ANQGSEA. CDR3 size: 13 residues. Unmatched junction bases numbered 3, after V lost 6 bases and J lost 0 bases. CDR3 sequence (DNA): TGCAGCGTACGACAGGGAAGCACAGATACGCAGTATTTT. It is translated as CSVRQGSTDTQYF.

The chain combines TRBV5-4 with TRBJ2-5, with 10 nucleotides matching TRBD1. There are 16 residues in the CDR3. Germline loops: CDR1 SGHNT, CDR2 YYREEE (reference sequence). Unmatched junction bases numbered 15, after V lost 9 bases and J lost 4 bases. In DNA, the CDR3 is TGTGCCACTCACCGGGGGGGGGACAGGGGCCGAGAGACCCAGTACTTC. Translated: CATHRGGDRGRETQYF.

The J gene is TRBJ2-3, the V gene TRBV5-1; 11 positions match TRBD2. The ends lost 3 bases at V and 5 bases at J; junction bases unmatched: 5. CDR1 and CDR2 (germline): SGHRS, YFSETQ. This CDR3 comprises 15 residues. Here the CDR3 reads CASSSGTSGRDTQYF. Written as DNA, the CDR3 is TGCGCCAGCAGCTCGGGAACTAGCGGGAGAGATACGCAGTATTTT.

About this clone itself: The sample contains more than one DNA sequence encoding this CDR3. The rearrangement uses TRBV6-6 and TRBJ2-5; D gene ambiguous. This CDR3 spans 14 amino acids. Germline V gene lookup returns CDR1 MNHNY and CDR2 SVGAGI (reference sequence). Trimming took off 0 bases at V and 2 bases at J, with 7 bases between the two ends. The DNA for the CDR3 is TGTGCCAGCAGTTACTCGGGCGGACAAGAGACCCAGTACTTC. Residues: CASSYSGGQETQYF.

A remark on this clone: The same CDR3 also results from other DNA sequences found in this sample. The chain links TRBV7-9 to TRBJ2-6; D is ambiguous. Germline V CDR1 and CDR2: SEHNR, FQNEAQ (reference sequence). This CDR3 spans 14 amino acids. V was shortened by 1 base and J by 1 base, with 2 bases between the two germline ends. CDR3 sequence: CASSLGSGANVLTF. In nucleotides, the CDR3 is TGTGCCAGCAGCTTAGGATCTGGGGCCAACGTCCTGACTTTC.

The chain employs TRBV28 and TRBJ1-6; weak D call: TRBD1 (5 bases). This CDR3 spans 15 amino acids. Germline V gives CDR1 MDHEN, CDR2 SYDVKM. V was cut by 6 bases and J by 6 bases, with 15 bases left in between. CDR3 DNA sequence: TGTGCCAGCAGGCCCTCCGGGACTAGTAATTCACCCCTCCACTTT. It specifies CASRPSGTSNSPLHF.

This clone was recorded once. The chain employs TRBV5-4 and TRBJ1-1; D gene ambiguous. The CDR3 totals 16 residues. V was trimmed by 2 bases and J by 2 bases, leaving 16 bases between them. Germline V gene sequence: CDR1 SGHNT, CDR2 YYREEE (reference sequence). Here the CDR3 DNA reads TGTGCCAGCAGCTTCCCCTTAGGGCAGGCAAACACTGAAGCTTTCTTT. This codes for CASSFPLGQANTEAFF.

The chain is built from TRBV4-1 and TRBJ2-3, with 8 nucleotides matching TRBD2. Unmatched junction bases numbered 9, after V lost 2 bases and J lost 5 bases. The CDR3 is 16 amino acids. Germline CDR1 reads MGHRA; CDR2 reads YSYEKL. The CDR3 coding sequence is TGCGCCAGCAGCCAAACTAAGATAGCGGGACTAGATACGCAGTATTTT. Translated: CASSQTKIAGLDTQYF.

The chain carries TRBV29-1 and TRBJ2-1; the D gene is possibly TRBD2 (5 bases). The germline V gene has CDR1 SQVTM and CDR2 ANQGSEA. The CDR3 covers 14 residues. The V and J ends lost 6 bases and 4 bases respectively, with 16 bases between them. The CDR3 loop reads CSVPPGESYNEQFF. The DNA for the CDR3 is TGCAGCGTCCCCCCCGGGGAGTCGTACAATGAGCAGTTCTTC.

The rearrangement joins TRBV2 to TRBJ1-2; no clear D gene. This CDR3 spans 15 amino acids. Trimming stripped 3 bases from V and 4 bases from J, with 15 bases between. The germline V gene has CDR1 SNHLY and CDR2 FYNNEI. This chain's CDR3 is CASSEGGRAPYGYTF. DNA for the CDR3: TGTGCCAGCAGTGAGGGAGGAAGGGCTCCCTATGGCTACACCTTC.

The CDR3 spells CASAGGQGTMNRWGYTF. The CDR3 DNA is TGTGCCAGCGCGGGGGGACAGGGAACAATGAATCGGTGGGGCTACACCTTC. V and J are TRBV7-9 and TRBJ1-2; 9 bases map to TRBD1. V shed 8 bases, J shed 8 bases, and the junction held 21 bases outside the gene matches. Germline V gene data show CDR1 as SEHNR and CDR2 as FQNEAQ (reference sequence). The CDR3 is 17 residues long.

The chain carries TRBV6-6 and TRBJ2-5; D gene uncertain. Looked up from germline, CDR1 is MNHNY and CDR2 is SVGAGI (reference sequence). There are 14 residues in the CDR3. V gave up 7 bases and J gave up 1 base, with 13 bases separating them. Here the CDR3 DNA reads TGTGCCAGCACTAAAGACATACCCCAAGAGACCCAGTACTTC. Protein product: CASTKDIPQETQYF.

The chain joins TRBV6-5 to TRBJ2-1, with no clear D. Germline V gene lookup returns CDR1 MNHEY and CDR2 SVGAGI. The CDR3 contains 14 residues. The V end was cut by 2 bases, the J end by 4 bases, with 9 bases between. CDR3 region: CASSYDLGYNEQFF. CDR3 bases: TGTGCCAGCAGTTACGATCTGGGTTACAATGAGCAGTTCTTC.

J is TRBJ2-5 and V is TRBV5-1; 8 bases align to TRBD2. The CDR3 is 12 amino acids. Germline lookup yields CDR1 SGHRS and CDR2 YFSETQ. Trimming cost V 6 bases and J 5 bases; bases outside gene matches: 3. CDR3: CASNREGETQYF. In nucleotides, the CDR3 is TGCGCCAGCAATCGGGAGGGGGAGACCCAGTACTTC.

J is TRBJ1-2 and V is TRBV6-1; 9 bases are a match to TRBD1. The CDR3 covers 13 residues. Looked up from germline, CDR1 is MNHNS and CDR2 is SASEGT. The V and J ends lost 9 bases and 5 bases, in that order; junction bases with no gene match: 7. CDR3 residues: CASVPGQGYGYTF. CDR3 sequence (DNA): TGTGCCAGTGTACCGGGACAGGGATATGGCTACACCTTC.

The gene calls are TRBV15 and TRBJ1-3; D remains unclear. The CDR3 runs 17 residues. The V gene lost 0 bases and the J gene lost 3 bases, with 15 bases spanning the gap. CDR1 is LNHNV, CDR2 YYDKDF, per germline (reference sequence). CDR3 sequence reads: CATSRDLLRTGGNTIYF. The CDR3 DNA follows: TGTGCCACCAGCAGAGATCTCTTAAGGACCGGTGGAAACACCATATATTTT.